The 24 T cell receptor beta chains below were found in one sample sequenced in a study of OX40 agonist ivuxolimab in advanced cancers. Using immunoSEQ multiplex PCR, the repertoire was profiled, and TCRdb retains in-frame clones only, with some absent. The sample yields about 110,000 clones, around nine tenths seen once. Sequences were derived from CD4+ or CD8+ T cells sorted from blood, sampled in a trial of the OX40 agonist ivuxolimab. The receptors come from an adult with an advanced solid tumor such as melanoma, head and neck, liver or kidney cancer.

The gene calls are TRBV5-4 and TRBJ2-3, with unresolved D. The CDR3 sequence is 15 residues long. The germline V gene has CDR1 SGHNT and CDR2 YYREEE (reference sequence). The V end was cut by 0 bases, the J end by 1 base, with 9 bases between. This CDR3 is CASSLEDDGTDTQYF. The DNA for the CDR3 is TGTGCCAGCAGCTTGGAGGATGATGGCACAGATACGCAGTATTTT.

The chain joins TRBV10-3 to TRBJ1-2; 7 bases match TRBD1. The CDR3 has 13 amino acids. The ends lost 7 bases at V and 4 bases at J; junction bases unmatched: 6. Germline values: CDR1 ENHRY, CDR2 SYGVKD. CDR3: CAITPDRSYGYTF. The CDR3 DNA is TGTGCCATCACCCCGGACAGGTCCTATGGCTACACCTTC.

The CDR3, as DNA: TGCGCCAGCAGGACTAGCGGGGGGGCCGGTGAGCAGTTCTTC. This sequence encodes CASRTSGGAGEQFF. V and J are TRBV10-2 and TRBJ2-1, with 14 nucleotides matching TRBD2. The CDR3 is 14 residues long. With 6 bases clipped from V and 9 bases from J, the junction kept 4 bases outside the gene matches. Germline CDR1 WSHSY, CDR2 SAAADI.

The rearrangement uses TRBV4-3 and TRBJ2-7; D remains ambiguous. The germline V and J ends were trimmed by 0 bases and 3 bases, with 12 bases remaining between them. The length of the CDR3 is 15 residues. In germline, CDR1 is LGHNA, CDR2 YSLEER. CDR3 bases: TGCGCCAGCAGCCAAGATCTCGGTAGGGACTACGAGCAGTACTTC. As protein: CASSQDLGRDYEQYF.

This chain uses TRBV6-1 with TRBJ2-4; a possible D gene is TRBD1 (5 bases). Germline V gene sequence: CDR1 MNHNS, CDR2 SASEGT. The germline V and J ends were trimmed by 7 bases and 7 bases, with 11 bases remaining between them. This CDR3 has 12 residues. The CDR3 here is CASKLDINIQYF. The CDR3 nucleotides read TGTGCCAGCAAACTGGACATCAACATTCAGTACTTC.

The chain employs TRBV6-1 and TRBJ1-6; D uncertain. This CDR3 region has 13 residues. Germline assignment: CDR1 MNHNS and CDR2 SASEGT. Trimming removed 4 bases at V and 8 bases at J, with 9 bases between. CDR3: CASSVGGYSPLHF. The CDR3 coding sequence is TGTGCCAGCAGTGTGGGCGGTTATTCACCCCTCCACTTT.

This clone was observed a single time. This chain uses TRBV12-5 with TRBJ1-4; D is undetermined. This CDR3 contains 13 residues. Per the germline V gene, CDR1 is LGHNT and CDR2 is FRNRAP. The V end was cut by 1 base, the J end by 3 bases, with 3 bases between. CDR3 nucleotide sequence: TGTGCTAGTGGTTTGGGACCTAATGAAAAACTGTTTTTT. Translated: CASGLGPNEKLFF.

CDR3 nucleotides: TGTGCCAGTGGAGCGGAATCCTACGAGCAGTACTTC. Protein: CASGAESYEQYF. The chain joins TRBV28 to TRBJ2-7; TRBD2 is a possible D gene (5 bases). Between the trimmed V and J ends, which lost 9 bases and 1 base, there was a span of 10 bases. The CDR3 consists of 12 residues. The germline CDR1 and CDR2 sequences are MDHEN and SYDVKM.

This chain links TRBV18 with TRBJ1-3; 7 bases agree with TRBD1. The V gene's germline CDR1 is KGHSH and CDR2 LQKENI. V trimming: 5 bases; J trimming: 4 bases; junction bases outside the gene matches: 5. The CDR3 is 14 residues long. CDR3 nucleotide sequence: TGTGCCAGCTCAACTGGGACAGTAGGAAACACCATATATTTT. Translated: CASSTGTVGNTIYF.

The chain uses TRBV6-1 and TRBJ1-2; the D gene is possibly TRBD1 (5 bases). Trimming pared 2 bases from V and 8 bases from J, leaving 18 bases between. Germline CDR1 is MNHNS and CDR2 is SASEGT. The CDR3 has 15 amino acids. CDR3 loop: CASSEFSLGTEGYTF. The DNA of the CDR3 is TGTGCCAGCAGTGAATTTTCTCTAGGGACGGAAGGCTACACCTTC.

CDR3 region: CASSLHSNQPQHF. CDR3 DNA sequence: TGTGCCAGCAGCTTACATAGCAATCAGCCCCAGCATTTT. The V call is TRBV11-2, the J call TRBJ1-5; the D is unclear. Trimming stripped 2 bases from V and 0 bases from J, with 2 bases between. The CDR3 consists of 13 residues. Germline loops: CDR1 SGHAT, CDR2 FQNNGV. The full variable domain, with the rest looked up from reference TRBV11-2 and TRBJ1-5, is EAGVAQSPRYKIIEKRQSVAFWCNPISGHATLYWYQQILGQGPKLLIQFQNNGVVDDSQLPKDRFSAERLKGVDSTLKIQPAKLEDSAVYLCASSLHSNQPQHFGDGTRLSIL.

The rearrangement joins TRBV19 to TRBJ1-2; 7 positions match TRBD1. Germline-derived CDR1 and CDR2 are LNHDA and SQIVND (reference sequence). V gave up 5 bases and J gave up 4 bases; unmatched junction bases: 10. The CDR3 sequence is 15 residues long. In DNA, the CDR3 is TGTGCCAGTAGTGACGACAGGGACGCTATCTATGGCTACACCTTC. This codes for CASSDDRDAIYGYTF.

The V gene is TRBV28, the J gene TRBJ2-7, with TRBD1 matching over 7 bases. V lost 5 bases, J lost 6 bases, and 10 bases stayed unmatched. In germline, CDR1 is MDHEN, CDR2 SYDVKM. There are 14 residues in the CDR3. CDR3 nucleotides: TGTGCCAGCAGTCCCAGGGACAGTTACTCCGAGCAGTACTTC. Translated, it gives CASSPRDSYSEQYF.

CDR3 region: CASSRTANEQFF. The CDR3 region has the DNA TGTGCCAGCAGCCGAACGGCCAATGAGCAGTTCTTC. The chain links TRBV7-9 to TRBJ2-1; D is ambiguous. The CDR3 covers 12 residues. CDR1 and CDR2 from the germline V gene are SEHNR and FQNEAQ (reference sequence). Between the trimmed V and J ends, which lost 5 bases and 6 bases, there was a span of 8 bases.

The CDR3 spells CASSARAGGRNTEAFF. CDR3 bases: TGTGCCAGCAGCGCCAGGGCAGGGGGCCGGAACACTGAAGCTTTCTTT. The chain couples TRBV9 to TRBJ1-1; TRBD1 aligns across 8 bases. With 3 bases clipped from V and 1 base from J, the junction kept 8 bases outside the gene matches. The CDR3 runs 16 residues. Germline V gene sequence: CDR1 SGDLS, CDR2 YYNGEE. Variable domain in full (rest from reference TRBV9 and TRBJ1-1): DSGVTQTPKHLITATGQRVTLRCSPRSGDLSVYWYQQSLDQGLQFLIQYYNGEERAKGNILERFSAQQFPDLHSELNLSSLELGDSALYFCASSARAGGRNTEAFFGQGTRLTVV.

The J gene is TRBJ2-5, the V gene TRBV11-2, with TRBD2 identical over 14 bases. The CDR3 runs 18 residues. V dropped 5 bases and J dropped 5; count of bases not matched to a gene: 13. Germline assignment: CDR1 SGHAT and CDR2 FQNNGV. The CDR3 sequence is CASSPSGRGLAGVETQYF. CDR3 nucleotide sequence: TGTGCCAGCAGCCCTAGTGGGCGGGGACTAGCGGGAGTTGAGACCCAGTACTTC.

The rearrangement uses TRBV5-1 and TRBJ2-5, with 13 bases matching TRBD2. Germline V CDR1 and CDR2: SGHRS, YFSETQ. V was pared by 0 bases and J by 4 bases, with 6 bases of the junction left unmatched. CDR3 length equals 17 residues. The DNA of the CDR3 is TGCGCCAGCAGCTTGGCTAAACTAGCGGGGGGGCCAGAGACCCAGTACTTC. Its protein is CASSLAKLAGGPETQYF.

The chain uses TRBV7-2 and TRBJ2-1; TRBD1 might be the D (6 bases). This CDR3 is 12 amino acids long. Germline V lookup: CDR1 SGHTA, CDR2 FQGNSA. Trimming pared 0 bases from V and 10 bases from J, leaving 7 bases between. This CDR3 reads CASSLAGTEQFF. The CDR3 nucleotides read TGTGCCAGCAGCTTAGCTGGGACAGAGCAGTTCTTC.

The CDR3 coding sequence is TGTGCCAGCAGGACGGACTTGCAAAGGGAGCAGTTCTTC. Residues: CASRTDLQREQFF. V gene TRBV7-2 combines with J gene TRBJ2-1, with D perhaps TRBD2 (5 bases). The germline CDR1 and CDR2 sequences are SGHTA and FQGNSA. CDR3 length: 13 residues. Deletions cut 6 bases from V and 10 bases from J, with 16 bases between.

The rearrangement joins TRBV5-5 to TRBJ1-2; no reliable D call. The CDR3 has 11 residues. Germline values: CDR1 SGHKS, CDR2 YYEKEE (reference sequence). Trimming removed 3 bases at V and 8 bases at J, with 8 bases between. CDR3 residues: CASSWGGGYTF. The DNA of the CDR3 is TGTGCCAGCAGCTGGGGTGGAGGCTACACCTTC.

The chain joins TRBV10-3 to TRBJ2-5, with 7 bases aligning to TRBD1. The germline V gene encodes CDR1 ENHRY and CDR2 SYGVKD. This CDR3 contains 14 residues. V lost 10 bases to trimming and J lost 3 bases; unmatched junction nucleotides: 11. CDR3 DNA: TGTGCCACCCAGCGGCACAGGGGAGAAGAGACCCAGTACTTC. As protein: CATQRHRGEETQYF.

This sequence joins TRBV6-5 and TRBJ2-3; D gene ambiguous. V lost 6 bases to trimming and J lost 3 bases, with 10 bases between them. Per the germline V gene, CDR1 is MNHEY and CDR2 is SVGAGI. There are 13 residues in the CDR3. CDR3 sequence reads: CASSTPATDTQYF. The CDR3 region has the DNA TGTGCCAGCAGCACGCCAGCAACAGATACGCAGTATTTT.

This clone has just a few counts. The V gene is TRBV29-1, the J gene TRBJ1-1; D gene uncertain. This CDR3 is 13 amino acids long. The germline CDR1 and CDR2 sequences are SQVTM and ANQGSEA. V lost 2 bases and J 1 base, leaving 8 bases between the germline ends. CDR3 protein: CSVERSENTEAFF. CDR3 in DNA: TGCAGCGTTGAACGGTCGGAGAACACTGAAGCTTTCTTT.

This clone is a singleton in its sample. The rearrangement uses TRBV5-4 and TRBJ2-2, with 8 bases aligning to TRBD2. The CDR3 runs to 14 residues. V shed 4 bases, J shed 4 bases, and the junction held 3 bases outside the gene matches. Germline CDR1 reads SGHNT; CDR2 reads YYREEE (reference sequence). DNA for the CDR3: TGTGCCAGCAGCCGCGGGGGGCGCACCGGGGAGCTGTTTTTT. Its protein is CASSRGGRTGELFF.